This TCR beta chain was identified in a study of CD8 T cells in ankylosing spondylitis. Whole-study findings and limits: A TCR beta motif of 8 or 9 highly homologous variants appeared characteristic of ankylosing spondylitis blood. Earlier reports found some motif variants in synovial fluid and blood in reactive arthritis. Reportedly, disease-linked clones are significantly enriched in ankylosing spondylitis patients' matched synovial fluid.

Germline lookup yields CDR1 SGHRS and CDR2 YFSETQ. This CDR3 is 16 amino acids long. Germline trimming cut 1 base from V and 1 base from J; bases unmatched to any gene: 7. As concerns this clonotype: Its target is not known.

Quantitative molecular-barcoded 5'-RACE generated the TCR beta libraries. Via MiXCR, TCRdb re-called the 5' RACE reads, giving one row per CDR3 protein. The sample holds 500,000 to 550,000 distinct CDR3 sequences; 10% to 15% are singletons and the top ten take around 7%. This receptor was taken from a male donor with ankylosing spondylitis. The sample comprised blood, either unsorted or a sorted T cell fraction (not recorded which). This chain connects TRBV5-1 to TRBJ2-7; 8 positions agree with TRBD2. This CDR3 reads CASSLRKVAGSYEQYF. The CDR3, as DNA: TGCGCCAGCAGCTTGCGCAAGGTAGCGGGATCCTACGAGCAGTACTTC.